The rows below give T cell receptor beta chains drawn from one sample of a study of long-term antiretroviral therapy in people with HIV. Assay: immunoSEQ multiplex PCR; the TCRdb copy retains only in-frame clones and omits some. The sample yields under 50,000 clones, 94% seen once. Material: unsorted PBMCs, obtained around 9.2 years after starting antiretroviral therapy. The receptors derive from a man aged 30-40 years with HIV. CDR3s include the opening cysteine and the closing phenylalanine or tryptophan. Each record gives: V gene, CDR3 length, CDR3 protein.

v_call: TRBV5-1
cdr3_length: 15
cdr3_aa: CASSPTTGANQPQHF

v_call: TRBV5-1
cdr3_length: 14
cdr3_aa: CASSTRGENTEAFF

v_call: TRBV6-1
cdr3_length: 13
cdr3_aa: CASSVTADQPQHF

v_call: TRBV5-6
cdr3_length: 14
cdr3_aa: CASSLWEANYGYTF

v_call: TRBV28
cdr3_length: 18
cdr3_aa: CASSPPRQGKSSGNTIYF

v_call: TRBV6-1
cdr3_length: 16
cdr3_aa: CASSEGFGGASYEQYF

v_call: TRBV6-5
cdr3_length: 16
cdr3_aa: CASSYSYVGEGGELFF

v_call: TRBV5-6
cdr3_length: 14
cdr3_aa: CASSLISGVNEQYF

v_call: TRBV6-5
cdr3_length: 15
cdr3_aa: CASSYSTAYTGELFF

v_call: TRBV11-1
cdr3_length: 11
cdr3_aa: CASSLTWEQYF

v_call: TRBV29-1
cdr3_length: 16
cdr3_aa: CSVETLTSGGPYEQYF

v_call: TRBV2
cdr3_length: 12
cdr3_aa: CASRDRGSGYTF

v_call: TRBV6-1
cdr3_length: 15
cdr3_aa: CASSEEQGRYEKLFF

v_call: TRBV15
cdr3_length: 13
cdr3_aa: CATSRSRGEKLFF

v_call: TRBV11-2
cdr3_length: 15
cdr3_aa: CASSQGSGGIYGYTF

v_call: TRBV4-1
cdr3_length: 13
cdr3_aa: CASSQYSEDTQYF

v_call: TRBV7-9
cdr3_length: 14
cdr3_aa: CASSLRDANEKLFF

v_call: TRBV2
cdr3_length: 13
cdr3_aa: CASSPDRYNEQFF

v_call: TRBV9
cdr3_length: 13
cdr3_aa: CASSAPGAGELFF

v_call: TRBV2
cdr3_length: 13
cdr3_aa: CASSITLGTEAFF

v_call: TRBV4-2
cdr3_length: 17
cdr3_aa: CASSQISGGGAYNEQFF

v_call: TRBV14
cdr3_length: 15
cdr3_aa: CASSQVAGSGSEAFF

v_call: TRBV5-6
cdr3_length: 19
cdr3_aa: CASSRIGVSGVNTQETQYF

v_call: TRBV13
cdr3_length: 14
cdr3_aa: CASSLENRRDGYTF

v_call: TRBV2
cdr3_length: 15
cdr3_aa: CASSEVPGMVAEAFF

v_call: TRBV5-1
cdr3_length: 14
cdr3_aa: CASSPQGADTEAFF

v_call: TRBV10-3
cdr3_length: 16
cdr3_aa: CAISERRGRSNQPQHF

v_call: TRBV10-1
cdr3_length: 15
cdr3_aa: CASSELLGGSDTQYF

v_call: TRBV9
cdr3_length: 13
cdr3_aa: CASSEQGVNEQFF

v_call: TRBV6-5
cdr3_length: 13
cdr3_aa: CASSYLGGGEQFF

v_call: TRBV7-9
cdr3_length: 13
cdr3_aa: CASSPRGRNEQFF

v_call: TRBV4-1
cdr3_length: 15
cdr3_aa: CASSQVGTGTYEQYF

v_call: TRBV27
cdr3_length: 14
cdr3_aa: CASRTGGAGQPQHF

v_call: TRBV27
cdr3_length: 15
cdr3_aa: CASSASPHLDGTQYF

v_call: TRBV2
cdr3_length: 13
cdr3_aa: CASTPPDSTEAFF

v_call: TRBV5-4
cdr3_length: 11
cdr3_aa: CASSSGDGYTF

v_call: TRBV6-1
cdr3_length: 13
cdr3_aa: CASSSRANYGYTF

v_call: TRBV5-4
cdr3_length: 13
cdr3_aa: CASSLAGENIQYF

v_call: TRBV5-1
cdr3_length: 15
cdr3_aa: CASEGGPVATGELFF

v_call: TRBV5-5
cdr3_length: 13
cdr3_aa: CASSSSGSSGYTF

v_call: TRBV7-6
cdr3_length: 15
cdr3_aa: CASSQGIEGSGELFF

v_call: TRBV28
cdr3_length: 15
cdr3_aa: CASSFRAGGSYGYTF

v_call: TRBV11-3
cdr3_length: 13
cdr3_aa: CASSLDSGDTQYF

v_call: TRBV6-1
cdr3_length: 14
cdr3_aa: CASSLIPSLDGYTF

v_call: TRBV7-3
cdr3_length: 13
cdr3_aa: CASSPRGGHEQFF

v_call: TRBV15
cdr3_length: 14
cdr3_aa: CATSKQGGNTEAFF

v_call: TRBV11-2
cdr3_length: 16
cdr3_aa: CASSLGGWGSDTEAFF

v_call: TRBV9
cdr3_length: 14
cdr3_aa: CASSRDTQTGELFF

v_call: TRBV10-3
cdr3_length: 14
cdr3_aa: CAISEVGGSYEQYF

v_call: TRBV5-8
cdr3_length: 15
cdr3_aa: CASSRRGYSNSPLHF

v_call: TRBV18
cdr3_length: 11
cdr3_aa: CASRRDSEAFF

v_call: TRBV2
cdr3_length: 13
cdr3_aa: CASSDGTGNTIYF

v_call: TRBV27
cdr3_length: 12
cdr3_aa: CASSQDSGELFF

v_call: TRBV2
cdr3_length: 13
cdr3_aa: CASKASGGETQYF

v_call: TRBV9
cdr3_length: 16
cdr3_aa: CASSGGHPGSNQPQHF